Listed here are 11 T cell receptor beta chains from one sample, sequenced in a study of blood T cell repertoires in COVID-19. Sequencing used immunoSEQ multiplex PCR; TCRdb keeps in-frame clones, though not all of them. The sample has 350,000 to 450,000 clones; about 88% are singletons. The material sequenced was peripheral blood. The receptors were gathered from a human donor in a cohort sampled during active COVID-19.

V is TRBV7-2 and J is TRBJ2-2; TRBD1 is a possible D gene (7 bases). CDR1 and CDR2 from the germline V gene are SGHTA and FQGNSA. This CDR3 has 17 amino acids. V lost 2 bases and J 0 bases, leaving 13 bases between the germline ends. The CDR3 loop reads CASSLRRGVTNTGELFF. Written as DNA, the CDR3 is TGTGCCAGCAGCTTACGCAGGGGGGTTACGAACACCGGGGAGCTGTTTTTT.

This sequence joins TRBV7-2 and TRBJ2-5; D is unclear. The CDR3 contains 13 residues. Trimming pared 1 base from V and 4 bases from J, leaving 7 bases between. The germline gives CDR1 SGHTA, CDR2 FQGNSA. CDR3 protein: CASSLDTGETQYF. CDR3 nucleotides: TGTGCCAGCAGCTTAGATACGGGAGAGACCCAGTACTTC.

The table lists this clone with a count of one. The chain couples TRBV5-1 to TRBJ1-3; D gene uncertain. Germline assignment: CDR1 SGHRS and CDR2 YFSETQ. V lost 0 bases and J 3 bases, leaving 7 bases between the germline ends. CDR3 length: 14 residues. CDR3 protein: CASSLGALGNTIYF. In DNA, the CDR3 is TGCGCCAGCAGCTTGGGGGCCCTTGGAAACACCATATATTTT.

This clone was picked up one time. The rearrangement joins TRBV11-1 to TRBJ2-7, with 7 bases lining up with TRBD1. Unmatched junction bases numbered 8, after V lost 2 bases and J lost 1 base. The CDR3 is 16 amino acids. The V gene's germline CDR1 is SGHAT and CDR2 FQDESV (reference sequence). In nucleotides, the CDR3 is TGTGCCAGCAGCTTACGGGACAGCTACGGGTCCTACGAGCAGTACTTC. Its protein product is CASSLRDSYGSYEQYF.

This chain links TRBV7-2 with TRBJ2-3, with 8 bases matching TRBD1. This CDR3 contains 15 residues. The J segment lost 3 bases and the V segment lost 1 base, leaving 3 bases of the junction unmatched. The germline gives CDR1 SGHTA, CDR2 FQGNSA. For the CDR3, the DNA is TGTGCCAGCAGCTTAGACAGGGGGTATACAGATACGCAGTATTTT. Its translation: CASSLDRGYTDTQYF.

J is TRBJ2-1 and V is TRBV3-1 (or the pseudogene TRBV3-2), with D unresolved. The CDR3 is 15 residues long. Per the germline V gene, CDR1 is LGHDT and CDR2 is YNNKEL (reference sequence). Between the trimmed V and J ends, which lost 2 bases and 0 bases, there was a span of 8 bases. For the CDR3, the DNA is TGTGCCAGCAGCCAATCTGCGAACTCCTACAATGAGCAGTTCTTC. Protein: CASSQSANSYNEQFF.

About this clone: Additional DNA sequences in this sample encode the identical CDR3. This chain links TRBV6-5 with TRBJ2-3; 8 positions match TRBD1. The CDR3 covers 15 residues. Trimming took 6 bases from V and 2 from J; bases not matched to a gene: 7. Germline V gives CDR1 MNHEY, CDR2 SVGAGI. The CDR3 is CASSIDRGPTDTQYF. CDR3 DNA sequence: TGTGCCAGCAGCATCGACAGGGGCCCCACAGATACGCAGTATTTT.

This clone was observed a handful of times. The chain links TRBV5-1 to TRBJ1-3; 7 nucleotides line up with TRBD1. V shed 2 bases and J 4 bases; nucleotides not matched to a gene: 3. The V gene's germline CDR1 is SGHRS and CDR2 YFSETQ. The CDR3 covers 14 residues. CDR3 in amino acids: CASSLTGDGNTIYF. As DNA, the CDR3 is TGCGCCAGCAGCTTAACAGGGGACGGAAACACCATATATTTT. The full variable domain, rest sourced from reference TRBV5-1 and TRBJ1-3, is KAGVTQTPRYLIKTRGQQVTLSCSPISGHRSVSWYQQTPGQGLQFLFEYFSETQRNKGNFPGRFSGRQFSNSRSEMNVSTLELGDSALYLCASSLTGDGNTIYFGEGSWLTVV.

The chain carries TRBV14 and TRBJ1-3, with D perhaps TRBD1 (5 bases). Germline V gene data show CDR1 as SGHDN and CDR2 as FVKESK. There are 16 residues in the CDR3. The V and J ends lost 3 bases and 1 base respectively, with 13 bases between them. CDR3 protein: CASSHRGKESGNTIYF. The CDR3 DNA reads as TGTGCCAGCAGCCATCGGGGGAAGGAGTCTGGAAACACCATATATTTT.

The chain links TRBV28 to TRBJ1-5, with 9 bases matching TRBD1. There are 12 residues in the CDR3. CDR1 and CDR2 from the germline V gene are MDHEN and SYDVKM. The V gene end was trimmed by 10 bases and the J gene end by 7 bases; junction bases not matched to a gene: 5. The CDR3 DNA reads as TGTGCCACCCAGACAGGGGGGCAGCCCCAGCATTTT. Protein product: CATQTGGQPQHF.

Only a few counts were recorded for this clone. Written as DNA, the CDR3 is TGTGCCAGCAGCTTAGGGGGGGATTTCTACGAGCAGTACTTC. Translating gives CASSLGGDFYEQYF. The chain links TRBV7-9 to TRBJ2-7; a weak D match, TRBD2 (6 bases). This CDR3 region has 14 residues. In germline, CDR1 is SEHNR, CDR2 FQNEAQ (reference sequence). V dropped 1 base and J dropped 3 bases, with 10 bases sitting between them.